These 30 T cell receptor beta chains were sequenced from one sample in a study of CD8 T cells in ankylosing spondylitis. TCRdb processed the 5' RACE reads anew with MiXCR; each CDR3 protein has one entry. The sample includes about 150,000 distinct CDR3 sequences, 40% to 50% of them seen just once. Sequencing input: synovial fluid, either unsorted or a sorted T cell fraction (not recorded which). These receptors were taken from a male donor with ankylosing spondylitis.

The chain employs TRBV6-2 or TRBV6-3 and TRBJ1-2, with D unclear. Trimming left V 2 bases short and J 5 bases short, with 9 bases between. CDR1 is MNHEY and CDR2 is SVGEGT in the germline V gene. The CDR3 covers 13 residues. CDR3 DNA: TGTGCCAGCAGTTACGACGGACTATATGGCTACACCTTC. This encodes CASSYDGLYGYTF.

This clonotype was counted only a few times. In DNA, the CDR3 is TGTGCCAGCAGCTTAGGGACAGGTTTTCAGCCCCAGCATTTT. Its protein product is CASSLGTGFQPQHF. This chain joins TRBV7-9 and TRBJ1-5, with 7 bases identical to TRBD1. The CDR3 consists of 14 residues. Unmatched junction bases numbered 3, after V lost 1 base and J lost 6 bases. CDR1 and CDR2 from the germline V gene are SEHNR and FQNEAQ (reference sequence). Full variable domain (outside the CDR3, taken from reference TRBV7-9 and TRBJ1-5): DTGVSQNPRHKITKRGQNVTFRCDPISEHNRLYWYRQTLGQGPEFLTYFQNEAQLEKSRLLSDRFSAERPKGSFSTLEIQRTEQGDSAMYLCASSLGTGFQPQHFGDGTRLSIL.

CDR3 in DNA: TGTGCCAGCAGCATCCAGGTTACCTACGAGCAGTACTTC. As protein: CASSIQVTYEQYF. The gene calls are TRBV5-5 and TRBJ2-7; D unresolved. The CDR3 sequence is 13 residues long. CDR1 is SGHKS, CDR2 YYEKEE, per germline (reference sequence). Trimming took off 4 bases at V and 2 bases at J, with 10 bases between the two ends.

The genes are TRBV4-1 and TRBJ2-3; D not certain. This CDR3 contains 17 residues. Trimming left V 0 bases short and J 2 bases short, with 15 bases between. Germline V gene lookup returns CDR1 MGHRA and CDR2 YSYEKL. The CDR3 DNA sequence: TGCGCCAGCAGCCAAGATGTTTCATGGTGGGACACAGATACGCAGTATTTT. Protein product: CASSQDVSWWDTDTQYF.

V gene TRBV29-1 combines with J gene TRBJ2-7; D is possibly TRBD1 (6 bases). Trimming pared 2 bases from V and 3 bases from J, leaving 11 bases between. Germline V gives CDR1 SQVTM, CDR2 ANQGSEA. The CDR3 extends over 13 amino acids. CDR3 sequence reads: CSVESGTSYEQYF. The CDR3 nucleotides read TGCAGCGTTGAATCCGGGACAAGCTACGAGCAGTACTTC.

V gene TRBV12-3 or TRBV12-4 combines with J gene TRBJ1-4, with D hard to call. There are 11 residues in the CDR3. Trimming took 3 bases from V and 7 from J, leaving 3 bases between them. For the CDR3, the DNA is TGTGCCAGCAGTTTGAGTGAAAAACTGTTTTTT. This encodes CASSLSEKLFF.

The gene calls are TRBV27 and TRBJ1-2, with D possibly being TRBD1 (5 bases). Germline V CDR1 and CDR2: MNHEY, SMNVEV (reference sequence). This CDR3 contains 17 residues. Trimming stripped 10 bases from V and 4 bases from J, with 28 bases between. CDR3 in amino acids: CATSLVAGRRPFYGYTF. The CDR3 bases are TGTGCCACCTCCCTGGTGGCAGGGCGACGTCCTTTCTATGGCTACACCTTC.

This clonotype was seen a handful of times. The genes are TRBV4-1 and TRBJ2-3, with a possible D match to TRBD1 (5 bases). CDR1 MGHRA and CDR2 YSYEKL come from the germline V gene. The CDR3 is 14 amino acids. V lost 0 bases and J lost 5, with 9 bases in between. The CDR3 DNA sequence: TGCGCCAGCAGCCAAGAGGACACACGAGATACGCAGTATTTT. Its protein product is CASSQEDTRDTQYF.

The rearrangement uses TRBV18 and TRBJ1-2; no reliable D call. Deletions cut 2 bases from V and 2 bases from J, with 12 bases between. Germline V CDR1 and CDR2: KGHSH, LQKENI. CDR3 length: 15 residues. This CDR3 is CASSPFVWGNYGYTF. The DNA for the CDR3 is TGTGCCAGCTCACCATTCGTTTGGGGAAACTATGGCTACACCTTC. Supplemented by reference TRBV18 and TRBJ1-2, the full variable domain reads NAGVMQNPRHLVRRRGQEARLRCSPMKGHSHVYWYRQLPEEGLKFMVYLQKENIIDESGMPKERFSAEFPKEGPSILRIQQVVRGDSAAYFCASSPFVWGNYGYTFGSGTRLTVV.

This clonotype occurred a few times. This sequence joins TRBV7-9 and TRBJ2-7; D not certain. With 8 bases removed from V and 5 bases from J, the gap between germline ends came to 16 bases. CDR1 is SEHNR, CDR2 FQNEAQ, per germline (reference sequence). CDR3 length: 13 residues. CDR3 in amino acids: CASHSPGRNEQYF. In nucleotides, the CDR3 is TGTGCCAGCCACAGCCCGGGCCGGAACGAGCAGTACTTC.

This chain joins TRBV10-3 and TRBJ2-3, with TRBD2 matching 8 bases. Germline-derived CDR1 and CDR2 are ENHRY and SYGVKD. V trimming: 3 bases; J trimming: 5 bases; junction bases outside the gene matches: 13. The CDR3 runs 17 residues. The CDR3 is CAISEMLAGMAGDTQYF. The CDR3 DNA reads as TGTGCCATCAGTGAAATGCTAGCGGGTATGGCCGGAGATACGCAGTATTTT.

This chain links TRBV4-1 with TRBJ2-7; the match to TRBD2 covers 12 bases. The CDR3 is 19 residues long. The V gene's germline CDR1 is MGHRA and CDR2 YSYEKL. With V trimmed by 3 bases and J by 1 base, 13 bases remained unmatched. The CDR3: CASSHPGYTTSGSSYEQYF. DNA of the CDR3: TGCGCCAGCAGCCATCCTGGTTATACGACTAGCGGGAGTTCCTACGAGCAGTACTTC.

This chain links TRBV7-9 with TRBJ2-5; D is possibly TRBD1 (6 bases). There are 14 residues in the CDR3. Germline V CDR1 and CDR2: SEHNR, FQNEAQ (reference sequence). The V end lost 4 bases, the J end lost 5 bases, and 14 bases lay between the germline ends. CDR3 DNA sequence: TGTGCCAGCAGCTCCACAGGGTTCCGCGAGACCCAGTACTTC. This translates into CASSSTGFRETQYF.

This clonotype was detected a few times. The chain employs TRBV5-1 and TRBJ2-1, with TRBD1 identical over 11 bases. Trimming removed 3 bases from V and 7 bases from J; junction bases left unmatched: 3. CDR1 is SGHRS and CDR2 is YFSETQ in the germline V gene. CDR3 length: 14 residues. In DNA form, the CDR3 reads TGCGCCAGCAGCTGGGGACAGGGGGTGAATGAGCAGTTCTTC. Amino acid sequence: CASSWGQGVNEQFF.

The chain recombines TRBV20-1 with TRBJ1-2; D unresolved. This CDR3 is 15 amino acids long. The germline V gene has CDR1 DFQATT and CDR2 SNEGSKA (reference sequence). Trimming took off 0 bases at V and 3 bases at J, with 14 bases between the two ends. CDR3: CSAREYSYGDYGYTF. As DNA, the CDR3 is TGCAGTGCTAGAGAATACTCCTATGGGGACTATGGCTACACCTTC.

J is TRBJ1-5 and V is TRBV11-2; D uncertain. V was trimmed by 2 bases and J by 4 bases, leaving 9 bases between them. The CDR3 loop spans 14 amino acids. CDR1 SGHAT and CDR2 FQNNGV come from the germline V gene. As DNA, the CDR3 is TGTGCCAGCAGCTTACACAGCCTTAATCAGCCCCAGCATTTT. Translated: CASSLHSLNQPQHF.

This clonotype has more than one count but fewer than ten. J is TRBJ2-1 and V is TRBV6-2 or TRBV6-3; no clear D gene. The CDR3 runs to 12 residues. Trimming pared 8 bases from V and 4 bases from J, leaving 9 bases between. Germline V lookup: CDR1 MNHEY, CDR2 SVGEGT. CDR3 sequence reads: CASGRLYNEQFF. CDR3 in DNA: TGTGCCAGCGGCAGGCTTTACAATGAGCAGTTCTTC.

The V call is TRBV29-1, the J call TRBJ2-1, with TRBD2 identical over 7 bases. The V segment lost 8 bases and the J segment 3 bases; nucleotides outside the gene matches: 13. The CDR3 loop spans 15 amino acids. Germline CDR1 SQVTM, CDR2 ANQGSEA. CDR3 amino acids: CSFGTGGGDYNEQFF. The CDR3 DNA reads TGCAGCTTTGGGACGGGGGGTGGGGACTACAATGAGCAGTTCTTC.

This chain links TRBV7-3 with TRBJ2-1; 9 nucleotides align to TRBD2. The J segment lost 10 bases and the V segment lost 2 bases, leaving 6 bases of the junction unmatched. The CDR3 runs 14 residues. The germline V gene encodes CDR1 SGHTA and CDR2 FQGTGA. In DNA, the CDR3 is TGTGCCAGCAGCTTAGGTATTGGGACTAGCGAGCAGTTCTTC. Protein: CASSLGIGTSEQFF.

The chain has TRBV20-1 and TRBJ2-1; the match to TRBD2 covers 14 bases. Germline CDR1 DFQATT, CDR2 SNEGSKA (reference sequence). The CDR3 is 20 amino acids. Trimming cost V 3 bases and J 4 bases; bases outside gene matches: 17. DNA of the CDR3: TGCAGTGCTAGGGCCCAGGGCCTCGGGACTAGCGGGGGTCCTTACAATGAGCAGTTCTTC. Translation gives CSARAQGLGTSGGPYNEQFF.

Only a few counts were recorded for this clonotype. The chain links TRBV12-3 or TRBV12-4 to TRBJ1-2; D is ambiguous. This CDR3 comprises 15 residues. V was shortened by 3 bases and J by 0 bases, with 11 bases between the two germline ends. This chain's CDR3 is CASSFRFRTNYGYTF. In DNA form, the CDR3 reads TGTGCCAGCAGTTTCAGGTTCCGAACTAACTATGGCTACACCTTC.

This chain connects TRBV28 to TRBJ1-5, with D perhaps matching TRBD1 (6 bases). The CDR3 has 15 amino acids. V was cut by 7 bases and J by 1 base, with 14 bases left in between. CDR1 is MDHEN and CDR2 is SYDVKM in the germline V gene. In DNA, the CDR3 is TGTGCCAGCACGGGGGCCTTCGAAAGCAATCAGCCCCAGCATTTT. Translating it yields CASTGAFESNQPQHF.

This clonotype was seen many times. The genes are TRBV5-5 and TRBJ1-2, with 8 bases identical to TRBD1. Germline lookup yields CDR1 SGHKS and CDR2 YYEKEE (reference sequence). The CDR3 spans 13 residues. Unmatched junction bases numbered 3, after V lost 6 bases and J lost 2 bases. The CDR3 DNA sequence: TGTGCCAGCAAGACAGGGGCAAACTATGGCTACACCTTC. Protein: CASKTGANYGYTF.

This chain links TRBV20-1 with TRBJ2-7; D gene uncertain. Looked up from germline, CDR1 is DFQATT and CDR2 is SNEGSKA (reference sequence). The CDR3 contains 13 residues. Between the trimmed V and J ends, which lost 0 bases and 3 bases, there was a span of 9 bases. CDR3: CSAREGYYYEQYF. The CDR3, as DNA: TGCAGTGCTAGAGAGGGATACTACTACGAGCAGTACTTC.

This clonotype was counted only a few times. The chain is built from TRBV4-3 and TRBJ2-1, with 7 bases lining up with TRBD2. From germline, CDR1 is LGHNA and CDR2 YSLEER. This CDR3 is built from 17 residues. Trimming took 2 bases from V and 0 from J; bases not matched to a gene: 7. CDR3: CASSQKLAASSYNEQFF. In DNA, the CDR3 is TGCGCCAGCAGCCAAAAGCTAGCGGCTAGCTCCTACAATGAGCAGTTCTTC.

This clonotype was observed many times. The chain carries TRBV7-2 and TRBJ1-1; D uncertain. The CDR3 length is 11 residues. The V gene's germline CDR1 is SGHTA and CDR2 FQGNSA. Trimming took off 3 bases at V and 8 bases at J, with 7 bases between the two ends. The DNA of the CDR3 is TGTGCCAGCAGCTTTCCTATCGAAGCTTTCTTT. It is translated as CASSFPIEAFF.

This clonotype was counted only a few times. The chain is built from TRBV19 and TRBJ1-1; 9 bases map to TRBD1. The germline V gene has CDR1 LNHDA and CDR2 SQIVND (reference sequence). The CDR3 loop spans 15 amino acids. With 7 bases clipped from V and 6 bases from J, the junction kept 12 bases outside the gene matches. The CDR3 DNA reads TGTGCCAGTACCCCCCTGGGACAGGGAAATCCTGAAGCTTTCTTT. Its translation is CASTPLGQGNPEAFF.

The chain employs TRBV13 and TRBJ2-1; 8 bases align to TRBD1. CDR3 length: 15 amino acids. Germline V gene lookup returns CDR1 PRHDT and CDR2 FYEKMQ (reference sequence). Trimming took 6 bases from V and 5 from J; bases not matched to a gene: 9. The CDR3 nucleotides read TGTGCCAGCAGGCGGACAGGGTATTATCACAATGAGCAGTTCTTC. Amino acid sequence: CASRRTGYYHNEQFF.

The chain carries TRBV3-1 and TRBJ1-5; maybe TRBD1 (6 bases). Trimming left V 0 bases short and J 7 bases short, with 13 bases between. The CDR3 consists of 15 residues. CDR1 and CDR2 from the germline V gene are LGHDT and YNNKEL (reference sequence). CDR3 sequence: CASSQDLGAGQPQHF. The CDR3 nucleotides are TGTGCCAGCAGCCAAGATCTGGGGGCAGGACAGCCCCAGCATTTT. The entire variable domain, with the rest obtained from reference TRBV3-1 and TRBJ1-5, is as follows: DTAVSQTPKYLVTQMGNDKSIKCEQNLGHDTMYWYKQDSKKFLKIMFSYNNKELIINETVPNRFSPKSPDKAHLNLHINSLELGDSAVYFCASSQDLGAGQPQHFGDGTRLSIL.

V is TRBV20-1 and J is TRBJ2-7; 8 positions agree with TRBD1. The junction had 17 bases not matched to a gene; V was cut back by 5 bases and J by 5 bases. Germline loops: CDR1 DFQATT, CDR2 SNEGSKA (reference sequence). This CDR3 has 16 amino acids. The DNA for the CDR3 is TGCAGTGCTTGCGATCATCTGGGGCAGGGGGCCCACGAGCAGTACTTC. It codes for CSACDHLGQGAHEQYF.